The clone carrying this T cell receptor beta chain occurred a few times. Its antigen remains unidentified. These data are taken from a study of beta chain features in type 1 diabetes. Study-level findings and limits: All four CD4+ subsets of Type 1 diabetes patients contained TCRB CDR3s that were moderately but significantly shorter.

All of the isolated RNA was reverse transcribed, so expressed TCRB transcripts were sequenced. Assay used: immunoSEQ multiplex PCR; TCRdb lists only in-frame clones, some missing. The repertoire holds about 170,000 clones, 7.5% to 8.5% seen once, with 0.5% in the top ten. CDR1 and CDR2 (germline): SGHTA, FQGNSA. This CDR3 comprises 17 residues. Germline trimming cut 5 bases from V and 10 bases from J; bases unmatched to any gene: 18. Sequenced: central memory CD4+ T cells from blood. The TCR originated in a man between 18 and 35 years old with type 1 diabetes. The gene calls are TRBV7-2 and TRBJ2-1; 9 positions agree with TRBD2. The CDR3 DNA reads as TGTGCCAGCAGCCCTCAGGTGGCGGGGGGGCCGGGACACGAGCAGTTCTTC. Translation: CASSPQVAGGPGHEQFF.